The TCR beta chain described here comes from a study of spatial heterogeneity in lung cancer (dated by TCRdb to the late 2010s). Broadly, across the study: More beta-chain than alpha-chain transcripts were consistently detected, likely reflecting higher beta-chain transcript abundance. In tumor regions, TCR transcript counts showed a strong correlation with a T cell transcriptional module score derived from matched bulk RNA-seq. In the raw uncorrected reads, each unique combination of TCR and UMI appeared more than ten times on average. In non-small cell lung cancer, the study made a quantitative comparison of TCR alpha and beta repertoires among multiple tumor regions, matched nontumor lung and blood. Nonsynonymous mutation counts, determined by whole-exome sequencing of tumor tissue, were related to TCR repertoire features. Both alpha and beta chains were TCR-sequenced in samples taken at surgery, namely 220 tumor regions, 61 to 65 matched nontumor lung samples and 56 PBMC samples.

The germline V gene supplies CDR1 MGHRA and CDR2 YSYEKL. Taken from cysteine to phenylalanine, the CDR3 has 15 residues. Only the CDR3 portion is preserved as DNA: 45 bases, with reading frame beginning at the first base. Between the V and J ends, shortened by 1 base and 5 bases respectively, the junction contains 9 bases. This clonotype is medium-sized (0.01 to 0.1%). Its specific antigen is unknown. Within one base of it there is no much larger clone, and no base qualities were kept. Being off target in a library aimed at alpha chains, this beta chain has a size of little meaning. Library preparation was by 5' RACE. Sequencing took place on a NextSeq 500. To allow correction of PCR and sequencing errors, the TCR library protocol tagged every TCR cDNA molecule with a unique molecular identifier. The paper's processing steps were these. TCR identification, UMI-based error correction and CDR3 extraction were all carried out with Decombinator tools. TCRs above a frequency of 2 per 1,000, corresponding to the top 1% of the tumor frequency distribution, were defined as expanded. Expanded tumor TCRs statistically deemed absent (corrected P<0.05) from at least one tumor region were classed as regional, and all other expanded tumor TCRs were classed as ubiquitous. Rényi diversity was computed with the R vegan package after subsampling each repertoire 100 times to 5,000 TCRs. To build CDR3 similarity networks, amino acid triplet string-kernel similarity was used, and CDR3s were connected when their pairwise similarity was above 0.82. TCRdb trimmed the raw reads at Q25, called clones with MiXCR and kept productive beta chains. Duplicate CDR3 protein sequences are folded into a single record with the most common DNA and genes. Here the V and J calls rest on TCRdb's processing, not on the authors' analysis. The sample contains about 11,000 distinct CDR3 sequences, under 6.5% of them found a single time. Approximately 13% of the sample belongs to the ten largest clones.

Study-wide findings and limitations: Counts of ubiquitous and regional expanded TCRs correlated with counts of ubiquitous and regional nonsynonymous mutations, respectively. The tumor nonsynonymous mutation count correlated with the number of expanded intratumoral alpha and beta TCRs. Additional single-cell paired TCR alpha and beta sequencing was considered necessary to confirm, at a functional level, the hypothesis that regional TCRs recognize regional mutations. TCR-seq was estimated to cover only 6.5% to 9% of tumor T cells for alpha chains and 13% to 15% for beta chains.

The sample's time point label, decoded: sample taken at primary tumor resection. The donors were some 72 patients from the lung TRACERx cohort who had early-stage, untreated non-small cell lung cancer. For TCR sequencing, whole RNA was extracted from tumor and nontumor lung tissue, or from cryopreserved PBMC samples, and no cell sorting was done. Patients were selected for TCR sequencing only if sufficient RNA was available from at least two tumor regions. Tumor and adjacent nontumor lung specimens were reviewed by a lung pathologist before selection. Recombination linked TRBV4-1 to TRBJ1-6; no D gene call is confident. The source is a male donor with early-stage non-small cell lung cancer. The specimen was lung tumor tissue, collected at surgery. The nucleotides read TGCGCCAGCAGCCAAGGCCTGCCCCATAATTCACCCCTCCACTTT. Translated, this gives CASSQGLPHNSPLHF.